Presented here are 32 T cell receptor beta chains from one specimen sequenced in a study of T-cell memory formation after mild COVID-19. One entry per CDR3 protein results from TCRdb running MiXCR on the 5' RACE reads. The table lists roughly 200,000 distinct CDR3 sequences, 20% to 25% of them singletons. Input material: PBMCs or a T cell subset sorted from them (not recorded which). All receptors derive from an adult woman who had mild COVID-19 (a few samples of this study predate the infection). Cell type and time point are not known.

The chain has TRBV9 and TRBJ1-5, with TRBD1 matching 9 bases. V gave up 2 bases and J gave up 6 bases; unmatched junction bases: 3. The CDR3 loop spans 14 amino acids. The germline gives CDR1 SGDLS, CDR2 YYNGEE. The DNA of the CDR3 is TGTGCCAGCAGCGTGGGACAGGGAATTCAGCCCCAGCATTTT. Encoded protein: CASSVGQGIQPQHF.

CDR3 coding DNA: TGTGCCAGCAGCTTAGCCCCAGGGGGACTCGACGAGCAGTACTTC. Translation gives CASSLAPGGLDEQYF. J is TRBJ2-7 and V is TRBV7-9; a weak D match, TRBD1 (7 bases). V lost 0 bases and J 5 bases, leaving 14 bases between the germline ends. The germline CDR1 and CDR2 sequences are SEHNR and FQNEAQ (reference sequence). The CDR3 loop spans 15 amino acids.

This clonotype was detected ten times or more. The CDR3 loop is CASSHLSSREPYSYNEQFF. CDR3 coding DNA: TGTGCCAGCAGCCACCTCTCATCCCGGGAGCCCTACTCCTACAATGAGCAGTTCTTC. The J gene is TRBJ2-1, the V gene TRBV7-9, with D perhaps TRBD2 (6 bases). This CDR3 is 19 amino acids long. Germline V lookup: CDR1 SEHNR, CDR2 FQNEAQ (reference sequence). Trimming left V 5 bases short and J 0 bases short, with 23 bases between.

This clonotype was seen a handful of times. This chain joins TRBV5-1 and TRBJ1-1, with a weak D call TRBD1 (5 bases). The CDR3 sequence is 14 residues long. The V gene's germline CDR1 is SGHRS and CDR2 YFSETQ. Trimming took 4 bases from V and 4 from J, leaving 14 bases between them. CDR3 in amino acids: CASSPMVGGTEAFF. As DNA, the CDR3 is TGCGCCAGCAGCCCGATGGTTGGGGGCACTGAAGCTTTCTTT.

The chain employs TRBV5-1 and TRBJ2-3; 10 bases line up with TRBD2. Germline V gene data show CDR1 as SGHRS and CDR2 as YFSETQ. With 3 bases clipped from V and 0 bases from J, the junction kept 4 bases outside the gene matches. The length of the CDR3 is 16 residues. CDR3 DNA sequence: TGCGCCAGCAGCTACCGAGCGGGAGGGAGCACAGATACGCAGTATTTT. It yields the protein CASSYRAGGSTDTQYF.

The CDR3 loop reads CASSLEFRPGETQYF. The CDR3 DNA follows: TGTGCCAGCAGCTTAGAGTTTAGGCCGGGGGAGACCCAGTACTTC. The V and J genes are TRBV7-9 and TRBJ2-5; tentatively, D is TRBD2 (5 bases). The CDR3 is 15 amino acids. The germline V gene has CDR1 SEHNR and CDR2 FQNEAQ (reference sequence). Trimming removed 1 base from V and 5 bases from J, with 14 bases in between.

Regarding this clonotype: One junction end does not reproduce the germline sequence, and a read error may be involved. CDR3 coding DNA: TGTGCCAGCAGCTTACGTCTCGACGGGGAGATGTTTTTT. This translates into CASSLRLDGEMFF. This chain links TRBV7-8 with TRBJ2-2, with D possibly being TRBD2 (5 bases). Germline lookup yields CDR1 SGHVS and CDR2 FQNEAQ. This CDR3 has 13 residues.

The count of this clonotype is one. The chain combines TRBV7-9 with TRBJ2-5; perhaps TRBD1 as D (6 bases). With 0 bases removed from V and 1 base from J, the gap between germline ends came to 21 bases. The CDR3 has 19 amino acids. Germline CDR1 and CDR2: SEHNR and FQNEAQ (reference sequence). The CDR3 here is CASSLAQGNIRQIQETQYF. The CDR3 DNA follows: TGTGCCAGCAGCTTAGCGCAGGGGAACATTCGACAAATCCAAGAGACCCAGTACTTC.

This clonotype occurred a few times. This rearrangement joins TRBV10-3 to TRBJ1-3; 12 bases match TRBD1. Germline loops: CDR1 ENHRY, CDR2 SYGVKD. Trimming cost V 6 bases and J 5 bases; bases outside gene matches: 8. The CDR3 is made up of 16 amino acids. CDR3: CAISHPGTGGRNTIYF. In DNA form, the CDR3 reads TGTGCCATCAGCCACCCAGGGACAGGGGGCAGAAACACCATATATTTT.

This chain's CDR3 is CASSFYGQGVETQYF. As DNA, the CDR3 is TGTGCCAGCAGTTTCTACGGACAGGGGGTCGAGACCCAGTACTTC. V and J are TRBV6-5 and TRBJ2-5; 10 bases are shared with TRBD1. Germline trimming cut 4 bases from V and 5 bases from J; bases unmatched to any gene: 7. The germline gives CDR1 MNHEY, CDR2 SVGAGI. The length of the CDR3 is 15 residues.

V gene TRBV24-1 combines with J gene TRBJ2-1; weak D call: TRBD2 (7 bases). Per germline, CDR1 KGHDR and CDR2 SFDVKD. The CDR3 covers 14 residues. Trimming shortened V by 9 bases and J by 7 bases, and 18 bases separated the two germline ends. CDR3 loop: CATEGGGRDNEQFF. The CDR3 DNA is TGTGCCACCGAAGGGGGGGGAAGGGATAATGAGCAGTTCTTC.

This clonotype was recorded a few times. The V gene is TRBV5-1, the J gene TRBJ2-7; D is possibly TRBD1 (6 bases). CDR1 is SGHRS, CDR2 YFSETQ, per germline. V was trimmed by 9 bases and J by 1 base, leaving 14 bases between them. This CDR3 comprises 13 residues. The CDR3, as DNA: TGCGCCACCCAACAGGGACCTTCCTACGAGCAGTACTTC. This sequence encodes CATQQGPSYEQYF.

The rearrangement joins TRBV6-5 to TRBJ2-7, with TRBD2 matching over 12 bases. V trimming: 4 bases; J trimming: 4 bases; junction bases outside the gene matches: 5. The CDR3 is 15 amino acids. Germline assignment: CDR1 MNHEY and CDR2 SVGAGI. The CDR3 reads CASSLRLAGVYEQYF. CDR3 coding DNA: TGTGCCAGCAGTTTAAGACTAGCGGGAGTTTACGAGCAGTACTTC.

The chain uses TRBV12-3 or TRBV12-4 and TRBJ2-7, with no clear D. The ends were cut back, 3 bases at V and 4 bases at J, with 10 bases in the middle. The CDR3 spans 13 residues. The CDR3 loop reads CASSFRTSYEQYF. The CDR3 nucleotides are TGTGCCAGCAGTTTCCGGACGTCATACGAGCAGTACTTC.

This chain uses TRBV3-1 with TRBJ1-2, with D maybe TRBD1 (5 bases). The CDR3 covers 15 residues. Germline V gene lookup returns CDR1 LGHDT and CDR2 YNNKEL (reference sequence). The germline V and J ends were trimmed by 0 bases and 4 bases, with 12 bases remaining between them. CDR3 in DNA: TGTGCCAGCAGCCAAGATGGTCAGGGCCTCTATGGCTACACCTTC. Translated, it gives CASSQDGQGLYGYTF.

This clonotype was recorded a few times. The CDR3 region has the DNA TGTGCCAGCAGCTTGGCGCTTTACGAGCAGTACTTC. Protein: CASSLALYEQYF. V and J are TRBV5-6 and TRBJ2-7; D is unclear. Trimming took off 0 bases at V and 4 bases at J, with 5 bases between the two ends. Per the germline V gene, CDR1 is SGHDT and CDR2 is YYEEEE. CDR3 length equals 12 residues.

This CDR3 is CASSLGTSGRTGELFF. As DNA, the CDR3 is TGTGCCAGCAGCTTAGGGACTAGCGGGAGGACCGGGGAGCTGTTTTTT. The gene calls are TRBV11-2 and TRBJ2-2; the match to TRBD2 covers 14 bases. CDR1 and CDR2 (germline): SGHAT, FQNNGV. Trimming cost V 1 base and J 5 bases; bases outside gene matches: 0. The CDR3 covers 16 residues.

The gene calls are TRBV12-3 or TRBV12-4 and TRBJ2-1; D gene uncertain. This CDR3 has 12 amino acids. V lost 3 bases and J lost 9, with 9 bases in between. CDR3 DNA: TGTGCCAGCAGTTTGCGGCCGCCTGAGCAGTTCTTC. It encodes CASSLRPPEQFF.

The chain is built from TRBV12-3 or TRBV12-4 and TRBJ1-5; unclear D gene. The V gene lost 6 bases and the J gene lost 5 bases, with 14 bases spanning the gap. The CDR3 totals 14 residues. The CDR3 loop is CASSHRGIHQPQHF. The CDR3 coding sequence is TGTGCCAGCAGCCACCGAGGGATCCATCAGCCCCAGCATTTT.

This clonotype was recorded at least ten times. The rearrangement joins TRBV12-3 or TRBV12-4 to TRBJ2-2, with D perhaps given as TRBD1 or TRBD2 (5 bases each). V dropped 6 bases and J dropped 3 bases, with 5 bases sitting between them. This CDR3 region has 12 residues. The CDR3 sequence: CASRGDTGELFF. The CDR3 bases are TGTGCCAGCAGGGGGGACACCGGGGAGCTGTTTTTT.

There are a few counts of this clonotype. The V call is TRBV29-1, the J call TRBJ1-1; D remains unclear. The V gene's germline CDR1 is SQVTM and CDR2 ANQGSEA. This CDR3 has 12 amino acids. Deletions cut 2 bases from V and 3 bases from J, with 7 bases between. CDR3 sequence reads: CSVESVDTEAFF. The CDR3 region has the DNA TGCAGCGTTGAAAGCGTGGACACTGAAGCTTTCTTT.

This clonotype appeared a few times. The V call is TRBV7-2, the J call TRBJ2-1, with TRBD2 matching over 10 bases. The CDR3 spans 16 residues. Trimming cost V 5 bases and J 6 bases; bases outside gene matches: 10. Germline CDR1 SGHTA, CDR2 FQGNSA. The CDR3 DNA sequence: TGTGCCAGCAGCGGTTCTCTAGCGGGAGTAATCAATGAGCAGTTCTTC. Translated, it gives CASSGSLAGVINEQFF.

This clonotype has just a few counts. V usage is TRBV4-2 and J usage is TRBJ2-2; D is unresolved. This CDR3 is 14 amino acids long. Trimming removed 0 bases at V and 5 bases at J, with 7 bases between. Germline V CDR1 and CDR2: LGHNA, YNFKEQ. CDR3 bases: TGTGCCAGCAGCCAAGAGTGGGCTACCGGGGAGCTGTTTTTT. Translating gives CASSQEWATGELFF.

The chain has TRBV14 and TRBJ2-1, with a weak D call TRBD2 (6 bases). Trimming removed 0 bases at V and 0 bases at J, with 12 bases between. The length of the CDR3 is 17 residues. From germline, CDR1 is SGHDN and CDR2 FVKESK. CDR3 sequence reads: CASSQDGAGSSYNEQFF. Here the CDR3 DNA reads TGTGCCAGCAGCCAAGATGGGGCGGGGAGCTCCTACAATGAGCAGTTCTTC.

The chain joins TRBV7-6 to TRBJ2-7; D is undetermined. Trimming left V 0 bases short and J 2 bases short, with 8 bases between. The germline gives CDR1 SGHVS, CDR2 FNYEAQ. The CDR3 extends over 14 amino acids. The CDR3, as DNA: TGTGCCAGCAGCTTAGCGTTAGGAACCTACGAGCAGTACTTC. Translating it yields CASSLALGTYEQYF.

This clonotype showed up many times. The chain employs TRBV7-9 and TRBJ2-1, with 7 bases matching TRBD2. V trimming: 4 bases; J trimming: 4 bases; junction bases outside the gene matches: 7. CDR1 and CDR2 from the germline V gene are SEHNR and FQNEAQ (reference sequence). The CDR3 consists of 15 residues. CDR3 sequence reads: CASSSAGVDYNEQFF. The CDR3 DNA reads TGTGCCAGCAGCTCTGCGGGAGTGGATTACAATGAGCAGTTCTTC.

This chain joins TRBV30 and TRBJ1-2, with D possibly being TRBD1 (5 bases). Per the germline V gene, CDR1 is GTSNPN and CDR2 is SVGIG (reference sequence). V dropped 5 bases and J dropped 3 bases, with 16 bases sitting between them. This CDR3 is 14 amino acids long. As DNA, the CDR3 is TGTGCCTGGGATTACCGGGACCTTTACTATGGCTACACCTTC. Residues: CAWDYRDLYYGYTF.

This clonotype appeared a few times. The V and J genes are TRBV20-1 and TRBJ1-2, with D unclear. The germline CDR1 and CDR2 sequences are DFQATT and SNEGSKA (reference sequence). Trimming pared 8 bases from V and 5 bases from J, leaving 21 bases between. The CDR3 has 14 residues. The CDR3 here is CSPNRHPSGYGYTF. In DNA form, the CDR3 reads TGCAGTCCAAACCGACACCCTTCGGGGTATGGCTACACCTTC.

The genes are TRBV7-9 and TRBJ1-1; the match to TRBD1 covers 7 bases. J was trimmed by 8 bases and V by 5 bases; bases with no gene match: 8. This CDR3 has 13 amino acids. Germline V gene sequence: CDR1 SEHNR, CDR2 FQNEAQ (reference sequence). This chain's CDR3 is CASSHYSRGEAFF. In DNA form, the CDR3 reads TGTGCCAGCAGCCATTATAGCAGGGGGGAAGCTTTCTTT.

The CDR3 DNA follows: TGTGCCAGCAGTTACGTCCAGACATCCCGTGCAGGCTACACCTTC. This translates into CASSYVQTSRAGYTF. The chain uses TRBV6-5 and TRBJ1-2; D is undetermined. This CDR3 is built from 15 residues. Germline CDR1 and CDR2: MNHEY and SVGAGI. Trimming left V 2 bases short and J 8 bases short, with 18 bases between.

The chain carries TRBV6-1 and TRBJ1-5; D may be TRBD1 (5 bases). This CDR3 spans 15 amino acids. CDR1 MNHNS and CDR2 SASEGT come from the germline V gene. Trimming took off 2 bases at V and 3 bases at J, with 11 bases between the two ends. The CDR3 DNA follows: TGTGCCAGCAGTGAATGGGCAGGGAACAATCAGCCCCAGCATTTT. This encodes CASSEWAGNNQPQHF.

The J gene is TRBJ2-6, the V gene TRBV29-1; no definite D call. In germline, CDR1 is SQVTM, CDR2 ANQGSEA. V lost 4 bases to trimming and J lost 4 bases, with 11 bases between them. CDR3 length equals 14 residues. The CDR3 region has the DNA TGCAGCGTTGTCTACCCCGGCGGGGCCAACGTCCTGACTTTC. Translation: CSVVYPGGANVLTF.